This TCR beta chain was retrieved from a study of human T cells and chemical hapten exposure. Across the study: Diphenylcyclopropenone doses were given weekly to the scalps of patients across the roughly 24-week study. TCR yields per sample varied, mainly owing to small pooled library volume differences.

Regarding time point: patch test 1, 2 weeks after DPC sensitization. Treatment denoted: therapeutic diphenylcyclopropenone sensitization with weekly scalp DPC. Single cDNA molecules in the library carried unique molecular identifiers attached during preparation. Original handling: TCRs per sample had a median of approximately 88,000 and ranged from about 20,000 to 700,000. MiXCR was run by TCRdb on the RACE reads, yielding one entry per CDR3 protein. TCRdb's processing, not the authors' own work, is the source of the V and J calls. Among around 340,000 distinct CDR3 sequences listed, around 7% were seen once. Ten or more counts support this clonotype. The trim removed 5 bases at V and 6 bases at J, leaving 10 bases unmatched. CDR3 length: 15 residues. Germline V lookup: CDR1 DFQATT, CDR2 SNEGSKA (reference sequence).

The sequencing used whole blood, collected in connection with sensitization to the hapten diphenylcyclopropenone (DPC). The TCR originated in a woman younger than 30 with alopecia areata. Some clones in this sample may be carry-over from other donors' samples. The rearrangement joins TRBV20-1 to TRBJ2-2, with 9 positions matching TRBD1. The CDR3 bases are TGCAGTGCTCGAAGACAGGGGGAATGGGCCGGGGAGCTGTTTTTT. Its translation is CSARRQGEWAGELFF.